This T cell receptor beta chain was documented in a study of blood T cell repertoires in COVID-19. Looking at the study overall: Nucleic acid was either cDNA or gDNA, and it came from T cells, B-cell-depleted T cells, or PBMCs.

Original analysis: For nucleated cells, counts were estimated from reference gene primer amplification. Measured with immunoSEQ multiplex PCR; TCRdb has only the in-frame clones, and not every one. V and J calls and clone size are given by that table; D and trimming were obtained from the DNA. The sample has over 350,000 clones, approximately 91% seen once. During the 2 weeks before they entered the study, exposed participants had met someone with a PCR-confirmed or clinician-diagnosed COVID-19 case. The receptor was isolated from a woman aged 40 to 49 who had been exposed to COVID-19. Input material: PBMCs or T cells enriched from blood (not recorded which).

CDR3 bases: TGTGCCAGAAGCTTGAGACCTAGCGGGAGAGGCAATGAGCAGTTCTTC. Protein sequence: CARSLRPSGRGNEQFF. The rearrangement links TRBV5-3 to TRBJ2-1; TRBD2 matches at 10 bases. TRBV5-3 is an open reading frame whose function is uncertain. The ends lost 1 base at V and 6 bases at J; junction bases unmatched: 7. The CDR3 spans 16 residues.